This T cell receptor (beta chain) was identified during a study of HIV-infected children after antiretroviral therapy interruption. Study-level background: Recorded EBV and CMV exposure existed for most children. In continuous treatment, analyzed samples were from weeks 0, 48 and 150. Interruption-arm samples span weeks 0, 12, interruption end (24 or 48), and about 3 years post-study.

A 3' RACE protocol on RNA, with unique molecular identifiers, produced the TCR library. MiXCR, applied by TCRdb to the 3' RACE reads, yields one record per CDR3 protein. The repertoire holds roughly 4,100 distinct CDR3 sequences, more than 4.5% seen once, with around 24% in the top ten. This clonotype was recorded many times. Treatment described: PENTA 11 planned treatment interruption arm or continuous ART arm. Memory CD8+ CD45RO+ CD45RA- T cells were sorted from thawed PBMCs. This CDR3 has 14 amino acids. The V end was cut by 1 base, the J end by 6 bases, with 12 bases between. Germline V lookup: CDR1 SGHTA, CDR2 FQGNSA.

The clonotype was recovered from a pool of human donors with HIV. The specimen was CD45RO+ CD8+ T cells from PBMCs, pooled from several time points, collected from a donor given antiretroviral therapy, either interrupted or continuous. As for subset: memory CD8+ CD45RO+ CD45RA- T cells. V usage is TRBV7-2 and J usage is TRBJ1-1; D is possibly TRBD1 (5 bases). In DNA form, the CDR3 reads TGTGCCAGCAGCTTAGTTCAGAGAGGGGCTGAAGCTTTCTTT. It encodes CASSLVQRGAEAFF.